This entry describes one T cell receptor (beta chain). CDR3 regions were amplified by Arm-PCR using iRepertoire HTBI primers to build TCR beta libraries. In the original workflow: Sequenced samples collectively carried roughly 60 TRBV and around 15 TRBJ segments. MiXCR, run by TCRdb on the multiplex PCR reads, gives a single entry per CDR3 protein. TCRdb assigned the V and J calls; the authors' analysis was not used. The sample consists of 500,000 or so distinct CDR3 sequences, under 20% of them appearing once. The time point: newly diagnosed GD, antithyroid drugs for less than 3 months. RNA from PBMCs was the source of the TCR library. This specimen belongs to a study of regulatory T cells in long-lasting Graves disease. The same specimen was also included in a second study, on T cells in Graves' hyperthyroidism and ophthalmopathy. That source adds: Blood also held most thyroid clonotypes expanded beyond 0.001.

The specimen comprised peripheral blood mononuclear cells (PBMCs), sampled at new diagnosis, from a patient treated with antithyroid drugs. This clonotype originated in a man aged 35 to 55 with Graves disease.

This CDR3 reads CASSVASPGELFF. Written as DNA, the CDR3 is TGTGCCAGCAGCGTAGCTTCGCCCGGGGAGCTGTTTTTT. This rearrangement joins TRBV9 to TRBJ2-2; D is ambiguous. From germline, CDR1 is SGDLS and CDR2 YYNGEE. Trimming shortened V by 0 bases and J by 6 bases, and 6 bases separated the two germline ends. The CDR3 consists of 13 residues.